The 18 T cell receptor beta chains given below trace back to one sample, sequenced in a study of blood T cell repertoires in COVID-19. The protocol was immunoSEQ multiplex PCR, while the TCRdb copy is restricted to in-frame clones and leaves out a portion. Of about 150,000 clones in the sample, approximately 86% were seen once. The sample consisted of peripheral blood. The receptors stem from a woman in her 70s with acute or convalescent COVID-19.

V usage is TRBV11-2 and J usage is TRBJ2-7; the match to TRBD2 covers 8 bases. Germline CDR1 is SGHAT and CDR2 is FQNNGV. V was clipped by 5 bases and J by 2 bases; unmatched bases: 11. CDR3 length: 16 amino acids. The CDR3 region has the DNA TGTGCCAGCAGCCACTTTAGCGGGACTAGGACCTACGAGCAGTACTTC. Its protein product is CASSHFSGTRTYEQYF.

The chain links TRBV3-1 (or the pseudogene TRBV3-2) to TRBJ1-5, with no clear D. Germline V gene data show CDR1 as LGHDT and CDR2 as YNNKEL (reference sequence). V dropped 2 bases and J dropped 7 bases, with 6 bases sitting between them. The CDR3 spans 12 residues. The CDR3 DNA sequence: TGTGCCAGCAGCCAATTGGCACAGCCCCAGCATTTT. Its translation is CASSQLAQPQHF.

The chain couples TRBV25-1 to TRBJ2-1; D not resolved. Trimming stripped 6 bases from V and 0 bases from J, with 12 bases between. The length of the CDR3 is 15 residues. CDR1 and CDR2 from the germline V gene are MGHDK and SYGVNS. CDR3 loop: CASRPSPSSYNEQFF. CDR3 DNA: TGTGCCAGCAGACCTTCACCTAGCTCCTACAATGAGCAGTTCTTC.

This clone was detected once. The V call is TRBV7-9, the J call TRBJ1-1; perhaps TRBD1 as D (5 bases). V lost 2 bases to trimming and J lost 0 bases, with 10 bases between them. Germline CDR1 and CDR2: SEHNR and FQNEAQ (reference sequence). The CDR3 sequence is 15 residues long. In nucleotides, the CDR3 is TGTGCCAGCAGCTTAACCTCAGGGATGAACACTGAAGCTTTCTTT. Protein: CASSLTSGMNTEAFF.

This clone was seen only once. CDR3 nucleotide sequence: TGCAGTGCTAGTCCCCAGGGAATTCTGACTTCCTCCCAAGAGACCCAGTACTTC. It codes for CSASPQGILTSSQETQYF. The genes are TRBV20-1 and TRBJ2-5; D may be TRBD1 (5 bases). V was shortened by 3 bases and J by 1 base, with 24 bases between the two germline ends. This CDR3 spans 18 amino acids. Germline V gene sequence: CDR1 DFQATT, CDR2 SNEGSKA (reference sequence).

The chain employs TRBV6-5 and TRBJ2-7; D perhaps matches TRBD1 (6 bases). The germline V gene encodes CDR1 MNHEY and CDR2 SVGAGI. The length of the CDR3 is 14 residues. V was trimmed by 7 bases and J by 0 bases, leaving 13 bases between them. The CDR3 region has the DNA TGTGCCAGCAAACCCCGGGACACCTCCTACGAGCAGTACTTC. This codes for CASKPRDTSYEQYF.

The chain's CDR3 is CASSLEQLYNEQFF. The CDR3, as DNA: TGTGCCAGCAGCTTAGAACAGTTATACAATGAGCAGTTCTTC. The V gene is TRBV11-2, the J gene TRBJ2-1; no reliable D call. Trimming removed 0 bases at V and 4 bases at J, with 7 bases between. The CDR3 consists of 14 residues. Germline CDR1 reads SGHAT; CDR2 reads FQNNGV.

The chain has TRBV19 and TRBJ2-5, with TRBD1 matching over 7 bases. The CDR3 sequence is 14 residues long. Germline V CDR1 and CDR2: LNHDA, SQIVND (reference sequence). V was pared by 6 bases and J by 5 bases, with 9 bases of the junction left unmatched. The CDR3 region has the DNA TGTGCCAGTAGGAGGGCAGGGGGTAGCGAGACCCAGTACTTC. Residues: CASRRAGGSETQYF. Full variable domain (missing parts from reference TRBV19 and TRBJ2-5): DGGITQSPKYLFRKEGQNVTLSCEQNLNHDAMYWYRQDPGQGLRLIYYSQIVNDFQKGDIAEGYSVSREKKESFPLTVTSAQKNPTAFYLCASRRAGGSETQYFGPGTRLLVL.

This chain connects TRBV5-1 to TRBJ1-6; possibly TRBD1 for D (5 bases). The CDR3 contains 15 residues. Germline V gene sequence: CDR1 SGHRS, CDR2 YFSETQ. V was cut by 3 bases and J by 4 bases, with 11 bases left in between. CDR3 DNA sequence: TGCGCCAGCAGCTCCAGCAGGGCTTATAATTCACCCCTCCACTTT. Encoded protein: CASSSSRAYNSPLHF.

This chain uses TRBV5-1 with TRBJ2-3; TRBD2 matches 7 bases. This CDR3 has 12 residues. Germline V gene sequence: CDR1 SGHRS, CDR2 YFSETQ. The ends lost 7 bases at V and 6 bases at J; junction bases unmatched: 5. The CDR3 coding sequence is TGCGCCAGCGGCGGGGGTTCGGATACGCAGTATTTT. Protein product: CASGGGSDTQYF. Looking up the rest from reference TRBV5-1 and TRBJ2-3 gives the full variable domain: KAGVTQTPRYLIKTRGQQVTLSCSPISGHRSVSWYQQTPGQGLQFLFEYFSETQRNKGNFPGRFSGRQFSNSRSEMNVSTLELGDSALYLCASGGGSDTQYFGPGTRLTVL.

This rearrangement joins TRBV24-1 to TRBJ2-2; D might be TRBD2 (6 bases). Germline V gene lookup returns CDR1 KGHDR and CDR2 SFDVKD. The CDR3 runs 17 residues. With 7 bases removed from V and 3 bases from J, the gap between germline ends came to 20 bases. The CDR3 is CATSDPRAGTDTGELFF. DNA for the CDR3: TGTGCCACCAGCGACCCGCGGGCGGGGACGGACACCGGGGAGCTGTTTTTT.

The chain combines TRBV27 with TRBJ1-3, with TRBD1 matching over 9 bases. The CDR3 totals 15 residues. Germline V gene lookup returns CDR1 MNHEY and CDR2 SMNVEV (reference sequence). With 6 bases clipped from V and 0 bases from J, the junction kept 3 bases outside the gene matches. The CDR3 DNA is TGTGCCAGCAGGAGACAGGGGGGCTCTGGAAACACCATATATTTT. This sequence encodes CASRRQGGSGNTIYF.

The rearrangement joins TRBV27 to TRBJ2-2; possible D gene TRBD1, 5 bases. The germline gives CDR1 MNHEY, CDR2 SMNVEV (reference sequence). The CDR3 extends over 15 amino acids. V lost 2 bases and J 6 bases, leaving 13 bases between the germline ends. DNA for the CDR3: TGTGCCAGCAGTTTAGAAAACGGACATCCCGGGGAGCTGTTTTTT. It translates to CASSLENGHPGELFF.

The J gene is TRBJ1-1, the V gene TRBV11-2; tentative D call: TRBD1 (6 bases). V was pared by 6 bases and J by 1 base, with 21 bases between. Germline V lookup: CDR1 SGHAT, CDR2 FQNNGV. The CDR3 spans 17 residues. The chain's CDR3 is CASRKGGAGDRNTEAFF. DNA for the CDR3: TGTGCCAGCAGGAAAGGTGGGGCAGGGGATAGGAACACTGAAGCTTTCTTT.

V and J are TRBV4-1 and TRBJ1-5, with a weak D call TRBD1 (6 bases). This CDR3 spans 15 amino acids. Germline V CDR1 and CDR2: MGHRA, YSYEKL. V lost 2 bases and J lost 3, with 11 bases in between. The CDR3 DNA sequence: TGCGCCAGCAGCCAACTCAGGGGCTCCAATCAGCCCCAGCATTTT. Its protein is CASSQLRGSNQPQHF.

The gene calls are TRBV5-1 and TRBJ1-1, with 8 bases lining up with TRBD1. Trimming at V came to 4 bases and at J to 0 bases, leaving 2 bases not matched to a gene. CDR1 and CDR2 from the germline V gene are SGHRS and YFSETQ. The CDR3 has 14 amino acids. The CDR3 DNA is TGCGCCAGCAGCGAACAGGGGGTGAACACTGAAGCTTTCTTT. It specifies CASSEQGVNTEAFF.

This sequence joins TRBV13 and TRBJ1-2, with D maybe TRBD1 (5 bases). CDR1 is PRHDT, CDR2 FYEKMQ, per germline (reference sequence). The CDR3 totals 14 residues. V was shortened by 1 base and J by 10 bases, with 16 bases between the two germline ends. For the CDR3, the DNA is TGTGCCAGCAGCTTAGTTGGGGCCCGGTCGGACTACACCTTC. As protein: CASSLVGARSDYTF. Variable domain in full (rest from reference TRBV13 and TRBJ1-2): AAGVIQSPRHLIKEKRETATLKCYPIPRHDTVYWYQQGPGQDPQFLISFYEKMQSDKGSIPDRFSAQQFSDYHSELNMSSLELGDSALYFCASSLVGARSDYTFGSGTRLTVV.

The rearrangement links TRBV19 to TRBJ1-5, with D possibly TRBD1 on 5 matching bases. Trimming left V 3 bases short and J 5 bases short, with 14 bases between. This CDR3 spans 15 amino acids. Looked up from germline, CDR1 is LNHDA and CDR2 is SQIVND (reference sequence). CDR3 protein: CASSIQSGPDQPQHF. In nucleotides, the CDR3 is TGTGCCAGTAGTATCCAATCAGGGCCGGATCAGCCCCAGCATTTT.